One TCR beta chain is described in this entry. The data are from a study of control samples from healthy donors and cancer patients. Method: immunoSEQ multiplex PCR; TCRdb's copy keeps in-frame clones and lacks some. This sample carries over 150,000 clones, over 85% of them seen once, and the ten largest clones take about 5.6%. CDR3 size: 16 residues. The germline V and J ends were trimmed by 1 base and 2 bases, with 14 bases remaining between them. The germline V gene has CDR1 SGHVS and CDR2 FQNEAQ. Sample: blood. This rearrangement joins TRBV7-8 to TRBJ1-1; D gene uncertain. The source of this sequence is a man aged 40-49 years in good health. The CDR3: CASSLDQPTENTEAFF. CDR3 bases: TGTGCCAGCAGCTTAGACCAGCCCACAGAAAACACTGAAGCTTTCTTT.